A selection of T cell receptor beta chains follows, all from one sample in a study of regulatory T cells in long-lasting Graves disease. MiXCR was run by TCRdb on the multiplex PCR reads, yielding one entry per CDR3 protein. Among 550,000 to 700,000 distinct CDR3 sequences listed, around 15% were seen once. This same sample was also taken into another study, of T cells in Graves' hyperthyroidism and ophthalmopathy.

The sample here was peripheral blood mononuclear cells (PBMCs), taken at new diagnosis, from a patient treated with antithyroid drugs. These receptor sequences come from a man aged 18 to 29 with Graves disease. The CDR3 runs from the conserved cysteine through the conserved F or W. The D gene is left open where the match is weak. The size entry is marked missing in some rows and otherwise reads once, few, many or a size class.

d_call,j_call,clone_size,v_call,cdr3_nt,cdr3_aa
.,TRBJ1-2,few,TRBV12-3/TRBV12-4,TGTGCCAGCAACCCCTTAAATGGCTATGGCTACACCTTC,CASNPLNGYGYTF
.,TRBJ2-1,many,TRBV19,TGTGCCAGTAGTAGACAGTCTAATGAGCAGTTCTTC,CASSRQSNEQFF
.,TRBJ1-5,many,TRBV15,TGTGCCACCAGCAGAGAAAGGGCAGTCGAAAGCAATCAGCCCCAGCATTTT,CATSRERAVESNQPQHF
.,TRBJ1-2,many,TRBV3-1,TGTGCCAGCAGCCAAGGCGGAAACAACTATGGCTACACCTTC,CASSQGGNNYGYTF
.,TRBJ2-1,.,TRBV7-9,TGTGCCAGCAGCTTAGGGGCCAACCCAAATGAGCAGTTCTTC,CASSLGANPNEQFF
TRBD1,TRBJ1-6,many,TRBV2,TGTGCCAGCCGGGACAGGGTTGCGAATTCACCCCTCCACTTT,CASRDRVANSPLHF
.,TRBJ2-7,.,TRBV19,TGTGCCAGTAACAAAGGGCCGGGTAGGGAGCAGTACTTC,CASNKGPGREQYF
.,TRBJ2-7,.,TRBV7-2,TGTGCCAGCAGCGCATCGAGCTCCTACGAGCAGTACTTC,CASSASSSYEQYF
TRBD1,TRBJ2-7,many,TRBV11-1,TGTGCCAGCAGCCCCCGTCGGGACAGGGTCTACGAGCAGTACTTC,CASSPRRDRVYEQYF
.,TRBJ2-7,many,TRBV3-1,TGTGCCAGCAGCCAAGATCGGACCTACCACTACGAGCAGTACTTC,CASSQDRTYHYEQYF
.,TRBJ1-1,few,TRBV29-1,TGCAGCGTTGCCGGGGGGCATGGGACTGAAGCTTTCTTT,CSVAGGHGTEAFF
TRBD2,TRBJ2-3,many,TRBV27,TGTGCCAGCAGGACCGGGACTAGCGGGACAGATACGCAGTATTTT,CASRTGTSGTDTQYF
.,TRBJ1-1,many,TRBV20-1,TGCAGTGCAAGAGACAGCGTCGTGAACACTGAAGCTTTCTTT,CSARDSVVNTEAFF
.,TRBJ2-7,.,TRBV20-1,TGCAGTGCTCCAAGCCGGGACACCCCCTACGAGCAGTACTTC,CSAPSRDTPYEQYF
.,TRBJ2-7,many,TRBV5-1,TGCGCCAGCAGCTGGCCCGGGGAAACCTACGAGCAGTACTTC,CASSWPGETYEQYF
.,TRBJ1-2,many,TRBV27,TGTGCCAGCAGTCCGGGATACTATGGCTACACCTTC,CASSPGYYGYTF
.,TRBJ1-5,many,TRBV10-3,TGTGCCATCAGTGACTCAGGAGGTAGCAATCAGCCCCAGCATTTT,CAISDSGGSNQPQHF
.,TRBJ1-2,few,TRBV7-9,TGTGCCAGCAGCCTCAGTTTGACCCCCGATTCCTATGGCTACACCTTC,CASSLSLTPDSYGYTF
.,TRBJ2-7,many,TRBV15,TGTGCCACCAGCAGACAAGGGGGGCCTCTCGAGCAGTACTTC,CATSRQGGPLEQYF
TRBD1,TRBJ2-1,.,TRBV28,TGTGCCAGCAGTGACAGGGTTGGAACCTACAATGAGCAGTTCTTC,CASSDRVGTYNEQFF
TRBD1,TRBJ1-5,.,TRBV6-2/TRBV6-3,TGTGCCAGCAGTTACTCCCGGGACAGTAATCAGCCCCAGCATTTT,CASSYSRDSNQPQHF
.,TRBJ2-3,many,TRBV2,TGTGCCAGCCGGACGGGAAAGTACACAGATACGCAGTATTTT,CASRTGKYTDTQYF
.,TRBJ1-2,many,TRBV12-3/TRBV12-4,TGTGCCAGCAGTTTAGGACAGGAACCCAGTAACTTCTTTAATGGCTACACCTTC,CASSLGQEPSNFFNGYTF
.,TRBJ1-1,.,TRBV10-1,TGCGCCAGCAGTAGACCTGACATGGGGAAAGAGAACACTGAAGCTTTCTTT,CASSRPDMGKENTEAFF
TRBD2,TRBJ2-1,many,TRBV12-3/TRBV12-4,TGTGCCAGCAGTTTCCTGGGGACTAGCGGCGTCAATGAGCAGTTCTTC,CASSFLGTSGVNEQFF
TRBD2,TRBJ2-3,.,TRBV30,TGTGCCTGGATCGGGACTAGCTTAAGCACAGATACGCAGTATTTT,CAWIGTSLSTDTQYF
.,TRBJ2-1,few,TRBV7-9,TGTGCCAGCAGCTTAGGCAGGGGAACCTACAATGAGCAGTTCTTC,CASSLGRGTYNEQFF
.,TRBJ2-7,many,TRBV9,TGTGCCAGCAGCCCCAGGAGTGTGGGATACGAGCAGTACTTC,CASSPRSVGYEQYF
TRBD1,TRBJ1-5,few,TRBV15,TGTGCCACCAGCGGGGACAGGCAATACAATCAGCCCCAGCATTTT,CATSGDRQYNQPQHF
TRBD1,TRBJ2-2,.,TRBV5-1,TGCGCCAGCAGAGCCGGGACAGAGAACACCGGGGAGCTGTTTTTT,CASRAGTENTGELFF
.,TRBJ1-1,.,TRBV30,TGTGCCTGGAGTGTAAGGGCTGCTCTTAACACTGAAGCTTTCTTT,CAWSVRAALNTEAFF
.,TRBJ1-4,.,TRBV7-8,TGTGCCAGCAGCTTCGGCAGGGGAAATAATGAAAAACTGTTTTTT,CASSFGRGNNEKLFF
.,TRBJ2-7,many,TRBV6-1,TGTGCCAGCAGTGCCCCCGGACGGAGCTACGAGCAGTACTTC,CASSAPGRSYEQYF
.,TRBJ2-3,few,TRBV7-8,TGTGCCAGCAGCTTAAGGCGGGGCCTAGGGACAGATACGCAGTATTTT,CASSLRRGLGTDTQYF
TRBD2,TRBJ2-1,few,TRBV19,TGTGCCAGTAGCCCGAGGCGGGAGTTGGTCAATGAGCAGTTCTTC,CASSPRRELVNEQFF
.,TRBJ2-2,many,TRBV30,TGTGCCTGGAGTGTAGGCCCCTACGGGGAGCTGTTTTTT,CAWSVGPYGELFF
TRBD1,TRBJ1-2,.,TRBV27,TGTGCCAGCAGTTTACGGGGACAGGGGGATGGCTACACCTTC,CASSLRGQGDGYTF
.,TRBJ1-3,many,TRBV30,TGTGCCTGGAGCTCCGATCGGGGAAACACCATATATTTT,CAWSSDRGNTIYF
TRBD2,TRBJ2-7,many,TRBV11-2,TGTGCCAGCAGCCCCAGGCTAGCGGGAGGGCCCTACGAGCAGTACTTC,CASSPRLAGGPYEQYF